A selection of T cell receptor beta chains follows, all from one sample in a study of Tregs in tolerant kidney transplant recipients. Repertoires were generated with immunoSEQ multiplex PCR, while TCRdb's copy carries only in-frame clones and drops some. The table has approximately 67,000 clones, roughly 92% seen once. The specimen was CD8+ T cells from blood, collected before the transplant. Receptor source: a human donor who received a combined kidney and bone marrow transplant. The CDR3 runs from the conserved cysteine through the conserved F or W. The D gene is left open where the match is weak. Size tells how often a clone was seen (once, few, many) or the class of an expanded clone, and some rows leave it out.

TRBD1	TRBV28	.	TRBJ1-3	CASNPTGGSGNTIYF	TGTGCCAGCAACCCGACAGGGGGCTCTGGAAACACCATATATTTT
.	TRBV13	.	TRBJ2-7	CASSLQGSEQYF	TGTGCCAGCAGCTTACAGGGGAGTGAGCAGTACTTC
TRBD1	TRBV4-2	.	TRBJ2-7	CASSQPGQGSYEQYF	TGTGCCAGCAGCCAGCCCGGACAGGGGTCCTACGAGCAGTACTTC
TRBD2	TRBV27	.	TRBJ2-1	CASSNNQRGGRSYNEQFF	TGTGCCAGCAGTAATAATCAGCGGGGGGGCCGCTCCTACAATGAGCAGTTCTTC
TRBD1	TRBV11-3	.	TRBJ1-2	CASSLVGTGKGYTF	TGTGCCAGCAGCTTAGTAGGGACAGGGAAAGGCTACACCTTC
TRBD2	TRBV27	.	TRBJ2-1	CASSLVGGSSYNEQFF	TGTGCCAGTAGCCTTGTGGGGGGGAGCTCCTACAATGAGCAGTTCTTC
TRBD2	TRBV5-8	.	TRBJ2-5	CASSSGTSGFQETQYF	TGTGCCAGCAGCTCCGGGACTAGCGGGTTTCAAGAGACCCAGTACTTC
TRBD1	TRBV19	.	TRBJ2-7	CASSPGTADSYEQYF	TGTGCCAGTAGTCCCGGGACAGCGGACTCCTACGAGCAGTACTTC
.	TRBV2	.	TRBJ1-2	CASSESLNYGYTF	TGTGCCAGCAGTGAAAGCCTCAACTATGGCTACACCTTC
.	TRBV18	.	TRBJ2-7	CASPHRDLPYEQYF	TGTGCCAGCCCACACCGGGACTTGCCCTACGAGCAGTACTTC
.	TRBV27	once	TRBJ2-1	CASLRDFDNEQFF	TGTGCCAGCCTTAGGGACTTTGACAATGAGCAGTTCTTC
TRBD1	TRBV28	.	TRBJ1-5	CASSLTGGWQPQHF	TGTGCCAGCAGTTTAACAGGGGGCTGGCAGCCCCAGCATTTT
.	TRBV6-5	few	TRBJ2-5	CASSSSGGETQYF	TGTGCCAGCAGTAGTTCTGGGGGGGAGACCCAGTACTTC
.	TRBV4-2	.	TRBJ1-6	CASSQVVAGGPLHF	TGTGCCAGCAGCCAAGTCGTTGCAGGCGGGCCCCTCCACTTT
.	TRBV5-5	once	TRBJ2-3	CASSLGGLTDTQYF	TGTGCCAGCAGCTTGGGGGGGCTCACAGATACGCAGTATTTT
TRBD2	TRBV11-2	.	TRBJ2-5	CASSRGGGSPETQYF	TGTGCCAGCAGTAGGGGTGGCGGGAGTCCGGAGACCCAGTACTTC
TRBD1	TRBV9	.	TRBJ1-6	CASSDAGTEDSPLHF	TGTGCCAGCAGCGACGCCGGGACAGAGGATTCACCCCTCCACTTT
.	TRBV4-1	.	TRBJ1-1	CASSQSPPEVNTEAFF	TGCGCCAGCAGCCAATCTCCTCCCGAGGTGAACACTGAAGCTTTCTTT
TRBD1	TRBV7-2	.	TRBJ1-5	CASSQTGFENLPQHF	TGTGCCAGCAGCCAGACAGGGTTCGAAAATTTGCCCCAGCATTTT
TRBD1	TRBV7-9	.	TRBJ2-7	CASSPPGTGMEQYF	TGTGCCAGCAGCCCGCCGGGGACAGGCATGGAGCAGTACTTC
.	TRBV5-4	few	TRBJ2-7	CASSLRGTYEQYF	TGTGCCAGCAGCTTGAGGGGAACCTACGAGCAGTACTTC
.	TRBV7-9	.	TRBJ2-7	CASTQCPEQYF	TGTGCCAGCACACAGTGTCCCGAGCAGTACTTC
.	TRBV5-5	.	TRBJ1-2	CASSLAGQSVYGYTF	TGTGCCAGCAGCTTGGCAGGACAGAGCGTCTATGGCTACACCTTC
TRBD1	TRBV7-7	.	TRBJ1-5	CASRPEGQGDDQPQHF	TGTGCCAGCAGGCCAGAGGGACAGGGAGACGATCAGCCCCAGCATTTT
TRBD2	TRBV7-8	.	TRBJ2-1	CASSPGWSGGADNEQFF	TGTGCCAGCAGCCCCGGGTGGAGCGGGGGGGCCGATAATGAGCAGTTCTTC
.	TRBV9	.	TRBJ2-7	CASSVFPEPLEQYF	TGTGCCAGCAGCGTCTTCCCCGAGCCCCTCGAGCAGTACTTC
.	TRBV9	.	TRBJ2-5	CASSVGARETQYF	TGTGCCAGCAGCGTAGGAGCTAGGGAGACCCAGTACTTC
.	TRBV21-1	.	TRBJ2-4	CASSKAQKILAKNIQYF	TGTGCCAGCAGCAAAGCACAGAAGATACTAGCCAAAAACATTCAGTACTTC
.	TRBV7-3	.	TRBJ2-3	CASSLTLSSTDTQYF	TGTGCCAGCAGCTTAACACTATCCAGCACAGATACGCAGTATTTT
TRBD1	TRBV6-6	.	TRBJ1-5	CASSRTGFNQPQHF	TGTGCCAGCAGCAGGACAGGGTTCAATCAGCCCCAGCATTTT
TRBD2	TRBV6-1	.	TRBJ2-1	CASSEWRGEAYNEQFF	TGTGCCAGCAGTGAATGGCGGGGGGAGGCGTACAATGAGCAGTTCTTC
TRBD1	TRBV15	.	TRBJ2-2	CATSRDFGLGTGETGELFF	TGTGCCACCAGCAGAGATTTCGGGTTGGGGACAGGGGAGACCGGGGAGCTGTTTTTT
.	TRBV27	.	TRBJ1-1	CASSLGHYLNTEAFF	TGTGCCAGCAGTTTAGGCCACTATTTGAACACTGAAGCTTTCTTT
.	TRBV5-5	.	TRBJ2-7	CASSLARSYEQYF	TGTGCCAGCAGCTTGGCTAGGTCCTACGAGCAGTACTTC
.	TRBV29-1	.	TRBJ1-1	CSVVKNTEAFF	TGCAGCGTTGTAAAAAACACTGAAGCTTTCTTT
.	TRBV15	.	TRBJ2-7	CATSRDSLGPYEQYF	TGTGCCACCAGCAGAGACAGTCTAGGCCCCTACGAGCAGTACTTC
TRBD2	TRBV7-2	.	TRBJ2-7	CASSLTELAGYEQYF	TGTGCCAGCAGCTTAACAGAACTAGCGGGTTACGAGCAGTACTTC